A single sample gave rise to the 5 T cell receptor beta chains below, sequenced in a study of blood T cell repertoires in COVID-19. TCRdb keeps only in-frame clones here, not all; method: immunoSEQ multiplex PCR. The profile covers 470,000 or so clones, with around 85% appearing a single time and approximately 3.2% taken by the ten largest. The sequenced material came from peripheral blood. The receptors were sampled from a human donor in a cohort sampled during active COVID-19.

The chain uses TRBV5-4 and TRBJ1-3; TRBD1 matches at 12 bases. The germline gives CDR1 SGHNT, CDR2 YYREEE (reference sequence). The trim removed 4 bases at V and 4 bases at J, leaving 6 bases unmatched. There are 16 residues in the CDR3. In nucleotides, the CDR3 is TGTGCCAGCAGCCGCGGTGGGACAGGGGGCGGAAACACCATATATTTT. Protein: CASSRGGTGGGNTIYF. The whole variable domain, remainder taken from reference TRBV5-4 and TRBJ1-3, is ETGVTQSPTHLIKTRGQQVTLRCSSQSGHNTVSWYQQALGQGPQFIFQYYREEENGRGNFPPRFSGLQFPNYSSELNVNALELDDSALYLCASSRGGTGGGNTIYFGEGSWLTVV.

V usage is TRBV6-5 and J usage is TRBJ1-2, with 9 nucleotides matching TRBD1. The V and J ends lost 4 bases and 8 bases, in that order; junction bases with no gene match: 8. In germline, CDR1 is MNHEY, CDR2 SVGAGI. The CDR3 extends over 14 amino acids. CDR3 residues: CASSSGTGYRGYTF. CDR3 DNA: TGTGCCAGCAGTTCCGGGACAGGGTATCGCGGCTACACCTTC.

This clone was picked up a small number of times. CDR3 residues: CASSPGGVGTGELFF. CDR3 DNA sequence: TGTGCCAGCAGCCCGGGAGGGGTCGGCACCGGGGAGCTGTTTTTT. V gene TRBV7-3 combines with J gene TRBJ2-2, with 8 bases identical to TRBD2. Germline V gives CDR1 SGHTA, CDR2 FQGTGA. Trimming removed 5 bases from V and 4 bases from J; junction bases left unmatched: 6. The CDR3 is made up of 15 amino acids.

The chain joins TRBV15 to TRBJ2-1; a weak D match, TRBD2 (5 bases). Per the germline V gene, CDR1 is LNHNV and CDR2 is YYDKDF (reference sequence). The CDR3 contains 15 residues. Trimming removed 0 bases at V and 7 bases at J, with 13 bases between. CDR3 sequence reads: CATSRERAMGNEQFF. Written as DNA, the CDR3 is TGTGCCACCAGCAGAGAGCGGGCTATGGGTAATGAGCAGTTCTTC.

The V and J genes are TRBV7-3 and TRBJ2-6; D might be TRBD1 (5 bases). The V end was cut by 2 bases, the J end by 2 bases, with 10 bases between. Looked up from germline, CDR1 is SGHTA and CDR2 is FQGTGA. CDR3 size: 16 residues. The CDR3: CASSLQGAPGANVLTF. The CDR3 coding sequence is TGTGCCAGCAGCTTACAAGGGGCGCCTGGGGCCAACGTCCTGACTTTC.